This TCR beta chain came from a study of blood T cell repertoires in COVID-19. Method: immunoSEQ multiplex PCR; TCRdb's copy keeps in-frame clones and lacks some. The repertoire holds some 150,000 clones, with about four fifths as singletons. The V gene's germline CDR1 is MGHRA and CDR2 YSYEKL. This CDR3 is 18 amino acids long. The V gene end was trimmed by 4 bases and the J gene end by 0 bases; junction bases not matched to a gene: 9. The rearrangement uses TRBV4-1 and TRBJ1-5, with 10 bases identical to TRBD1. Sequenced input: PBMCs or T cells enriched from blood (not recorded which). This clonotype was sampled from a man in his fifties or sixties who had recovered from COVID-19. CDR3 amino acids: CASSPDRDRGLSNQPQHF. In nucleotides, the CDR3 is TGCGCCAGCAGCCCGGACCGGGACAGGGGTCTTAGCAATCAGCCCCAGCATTTT.